The 7 T cell receptor beta chains presented below share a single source sample, sequenced in a study of Graves' ophthalmopathy and Graves' hyperthyroidism (dated by TCRdb to 2016 to 2019). TCRdb shows the sequencer as Illumina HiSeq 2000. TCR beta CDR3 regions were amplified from RNA transcripts for repertoire sequencing. The first round of RT-PCR was done with HTBI primers and the Qiagen OneStep RT-PCR kit, and was followed by a second round of multiplex PCR, then size selection and purification. In TCRdb, the public reads were trimmed at Q25 with fastp and aligned with MiXCR, with productive beta chains retained. CDR3 protein duplicates are merged, each entry listing the most common genes and DNA. The sample table lists fewer than 250,000 distinct CDR3 sequences, under 30% of them with a count of one. The ten largest clonotypes hold about 9.1% of the sample. Sequencing was done on a sample of peripheral blood. Receptor source: a man in his fifties with Graves' ophthalmopathy. Donor details come from another sample of the same person, matched by shared clones.

This sequence joins TRBV7-9 and TRBJ2-5, with TRBD1 matching over 9 bases. Germline lookup yields CDR1 SEHNR and CDR2 FQNEAQ (reference sequence). Losses at the gene ends were 3 bases for V and 5 bases for J; bases not matched to a gene: 7. This CDR3 contains 15 residues. In DNA, the CDR3 is TGTGCCAGCAGCTTGGGGACAGGGTCAACGGAGACCCAGTACTTC. Residues: CASSLGTGSTETQYF.

In DNA, the CDR3 is TGTGCCAGCAGTTACAGTTCCCGCGGTTGGGAGCAGTACTTC. Protein sequence: CASSYSSRGWEQYF. The J gene is TRBJ2-7, the V gene TRBV28; D uncertain. From germline, CDR1 is MDHEN and CDR2 SYDVKM. V was cut by 4 bases and J by 7 bases, with 17 bases left in between. This CDR3 has 14 residues.

This clonotype was recorded at least ten times. The CDR3 coding sequence is TGCGCCAGCAGCTGGACAGGGAATCAGCCCCAGCATTTT. Protein sequence: CASSWTGNQPQHF. This sequence joins TRBV5-1 and TRBJ1-5; 8 nucleotides align to TRBD1. Per the germline V gene, CDR1 is SGHRS and CDR2 is YFSETQ. This CDR3 has 13 amino acids. The ends lost 3 bases at V and 4 bases at J; junction bases unmatched: 0.

Many counts were recorded for this clonotype. The V gene is TRBV14, the J gene TRBJ2-7; no firm D call. This CDR3 comprises 12 residues. From germline, CDR1 is SGHDN and CDR2 FVKESK. V was clipped by 0 bases and J by 6 bases, with 6 bases between them. The CDR3 DNA follows: TGTGCCAGCAGCCAAGACACTTTCGAGCAGTACTTC. Its translation: CASSQDTFEQYF.

This clonotype has only one observation. The gene calls are TRBV6-2 or TRBV6-3 and TRBJ1-5; D call uncertain. The length of the CDR3 is 15 residues. V was cut by 8 bases and J by 0 bases, with 14 bases left in between. Germline V gives CDR1 MNHEY, CDR2 SVGEGT. The CDR3 reads CASLLGSPSNQPQHF. The CDR3 nucleotides read TGTGCCAGCCTCCTAGGCAGCCCTAGCAATCAGCCCCAGCATTTT.

This clonotype was recorded many times. This chain uses TRBV7-9 with TRBJ1-1; D remains unclear. The CDR3 is 15 amino acids. Trimming pared 5 bases from V and 0 bases from J, leaving 13 bases between. Germline V lookup: CDR1 SEHNR, CDR2 FQNEAQ (reference sequence). CDR3 sequence (DNA): TGTGCCAGCAGCAACACCGCTTCCCTGAACACTGAAGCTTTCTTT. This gives the protein CASSNTASLNTEAFF. Full variable domain (outside the CDR3, taken from reference TRBV7-9 and TRBJ1-1): DTGVSQNPRHKITKRGQNVTFRCDPISEHNRLYWYRQTLGQGPEFLTYFQNEAQLEKSRLLSDRFSAERPKGSFSTLEIQRTEQGDSAMYLCASSNTASLNTEAFFGQGTRLTVV.

This clonotype was counted many times. The CDR3 region has the DNA TGTGCCAGCAGTGAAACCCCCGTCGAGCAGTACTTC. Protein product: CASSETPVEQYF. The chain uses TRBV2 and TRBJ2-7; D unresolved. CDR1 SNHLY and CDR2 FYNNEI come from the germline V gene. The CDR3 runs 12 residues. The ends were cut back, 2 bases at V and 6 bases at J, with 8 bases in the middle.